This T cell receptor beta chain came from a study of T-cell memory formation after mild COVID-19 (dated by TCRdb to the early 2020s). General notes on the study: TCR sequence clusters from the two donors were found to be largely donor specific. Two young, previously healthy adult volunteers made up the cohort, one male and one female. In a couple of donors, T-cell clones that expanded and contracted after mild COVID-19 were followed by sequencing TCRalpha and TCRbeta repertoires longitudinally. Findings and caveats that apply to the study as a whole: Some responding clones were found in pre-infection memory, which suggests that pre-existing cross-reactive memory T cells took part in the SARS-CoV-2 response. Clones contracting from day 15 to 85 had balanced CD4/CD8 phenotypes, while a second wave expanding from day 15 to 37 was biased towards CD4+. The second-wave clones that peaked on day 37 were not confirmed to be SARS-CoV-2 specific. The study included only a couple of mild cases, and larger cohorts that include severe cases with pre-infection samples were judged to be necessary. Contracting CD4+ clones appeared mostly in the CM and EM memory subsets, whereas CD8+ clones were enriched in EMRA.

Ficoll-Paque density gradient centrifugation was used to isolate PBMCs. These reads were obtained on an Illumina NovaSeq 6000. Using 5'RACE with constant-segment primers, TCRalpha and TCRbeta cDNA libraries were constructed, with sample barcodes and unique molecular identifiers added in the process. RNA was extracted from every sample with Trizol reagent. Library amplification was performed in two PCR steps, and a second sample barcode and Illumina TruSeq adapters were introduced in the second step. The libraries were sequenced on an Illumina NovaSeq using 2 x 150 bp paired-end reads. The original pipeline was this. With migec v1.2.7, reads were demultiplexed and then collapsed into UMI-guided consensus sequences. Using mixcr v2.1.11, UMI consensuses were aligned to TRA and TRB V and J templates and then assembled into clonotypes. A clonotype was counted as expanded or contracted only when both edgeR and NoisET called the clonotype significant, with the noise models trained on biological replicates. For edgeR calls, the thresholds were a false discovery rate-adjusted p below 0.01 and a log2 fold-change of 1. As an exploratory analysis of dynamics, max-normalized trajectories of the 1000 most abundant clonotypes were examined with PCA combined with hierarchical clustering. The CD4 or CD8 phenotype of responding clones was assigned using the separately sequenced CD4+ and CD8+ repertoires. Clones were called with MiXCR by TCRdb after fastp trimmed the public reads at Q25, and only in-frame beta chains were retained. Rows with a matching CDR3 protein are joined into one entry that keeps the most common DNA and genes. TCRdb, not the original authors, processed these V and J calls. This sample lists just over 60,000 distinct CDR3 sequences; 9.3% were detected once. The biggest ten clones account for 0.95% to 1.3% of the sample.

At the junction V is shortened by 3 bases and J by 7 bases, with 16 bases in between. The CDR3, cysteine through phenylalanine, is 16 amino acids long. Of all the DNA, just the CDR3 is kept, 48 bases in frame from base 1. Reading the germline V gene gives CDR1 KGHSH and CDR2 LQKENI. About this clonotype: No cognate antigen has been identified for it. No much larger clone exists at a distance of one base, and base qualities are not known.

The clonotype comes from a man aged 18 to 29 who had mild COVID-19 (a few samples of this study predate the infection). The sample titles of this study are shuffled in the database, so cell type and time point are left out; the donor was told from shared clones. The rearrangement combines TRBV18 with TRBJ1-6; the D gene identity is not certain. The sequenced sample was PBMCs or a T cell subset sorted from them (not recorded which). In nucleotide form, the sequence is TGTGCCAGCTCACCCCGTCAAGTCATCCAGAATTCACCCCTCCACTTT. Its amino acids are CASSPRQVIQNSPLHF.